This TCR beta chain was captured by sequencing in a study of blood T cell repertoires in COVID-19. Study details: Sites across the United States, Italy and Spain contributed samples from acute and convalescent COVID-19. Sources were T cells, B-cell-depleted T cells, or PBMCs; the material itself was cDNA or gDNA.

The CDR3 loop spans 15 amino acids. The ends lost 3 bases at V and 4 bases at J; junction bases unmatched: 5. Germline lookup yields CDR1 LGHDT and CDR2 YNNKEL (reference sequence). In the authors' methods: Amplification from reference gene primers served as the basis for estimated nucleated cell counts. Profiling relied on immunoSEQ multiplex PCR, and the TCRdb table lists in-frame clones only, not all of them. The D gene and trimming were derived from the DNA, and the V and J assignments and clone size from that table. The profile shows fewer than 200,000 clones, approximately 86% of them singletons.

V usage is TRBV3-1 (or the pseudogene TRBV3-2) and J usage is TRBJ1-2, with 10 bases aligning to TRBD1. This sequence was found in a man aged 55-75 years who had recovered from COVID-19. The sequenced sample was peripheral blood. CDR3 in DNA: TGTGCCAGCAGCCAGGGACAGGGGCGCAGCTATGGCTACACCTTC. Encoded protein: CASSQGQGRSYGYTF.